This entry is about one T cell receptor (beta chain). Its antigen is unknown. The sample holds no much larger clone one base away, and base qualities are not on file. Libraries were made using the immunoSEQ multiplex PCR assay. For the original study's pipeline: A statistical classification framework was built to diagnose cytomegalovirus status from the catalog of TCR beta chain sequences. In its TCRdb copy, this immuneACCESS table keeps in-frame sequences only and misses some clones. Where compared with another copy, unresolved V genes explain less than half of these, and the others have no known cause. That table is the source of V, J and clone size, and D and trimming were worked out from the DNA. The sample yields about 130,000 clones; 85% to 95% were counted once. 1% to 1.5% of the sample is held by the ten biggest clonotypes. CDR1 is given as SGHRS and CDR2 as YFSETQ, both from the germline V gene. V was cut back by 6 bases and J by 3 bases, leaving a gap of 13 bases between them. From cysteine to phenylalanine, the CDR3 is 13 amino acids long. The only DNA kept is the CDR3, 39 bases in frame from the first base.

This sample is drawn from a study of cytomegalovirus exposure and HLA in healthy donors (dated by TCRdb to about 2017). A note on the overall study: According to a later analysis, one platform produced both the 110 or so validation repertoires and the 670 or so repertoires of the first cohort. The aim of the study was to test whether cataloging public T cell receptors could identify signatures of past pathogen exposure. Besides the first cohort of some 670 subjects, a separate validation cohort made up of over a hundred different subjects was used. To predict cytomegalovirus infection status, the study combined high-throughput TCR immunosequencing, statistical association of individual TCRs with disease status, and machine learning. Points the paper makes about the study in general: The classifier was reported to diagnose cytomegalovirus status with high specificity and sensitivity in both the original and validation cohorts. The authors suggested that the approach could potentially be extended to other disease states and immunological phenotypes. A later analysis lacked HLA typing for the validation cohort, so it scored co-occurrence in that cohort across all 110 or so repertoires. In vitro tests confirmed that a few of the cytomegalovirus-associated TCR beta chains recognize cytomegalovirus antigens. Most TCR sequences were seen in very few donors, while some public TCRs were found in many individuals. A total of 150 or so TCR beta chains were listed by the study as associated with cytomegalovirus. Of the cluster scores, 85% to 95% were above 0 in a later analysis, which found that TCRs clustered in the first cohort also tended to co-occur in the 95 to 150 validation repertoires.

The donors were included in the validation cohort of around 120 subjects, a group kept apart from the roughly 610-subject first cohort. The rearrangement joined TRBV5-1 to TRBJ2-7; TRBD1 is possibly the D segment (6 matching bases). Material for sequencing was PBMCs. The sequence was obtained from a young woman in good health and CMV-seronegative. The sequenced DNA is TGCGCCAGCACCCCGGACAGTAACTACGAGCAGTACTTC. Its translation is CASTPDSNYEQYF.